Each of the 27 T cell receptor beta chains below was sequenced from the same sample in a study of blood T cell repertoires in COVID-19. TCRdb's copy holds only in-frame clones and misses some; the assay was immunoSEQ multiplex PCR. The sample holds about 140,000 clones; less than 90% are singletons and the top ten take roughly 8.7%. The sequencing sample was made of peripheral blood. Source of these receptors: a man under 40 with COVID-19, enrolled during active disease.

J is TRBJ2-7 and V is TRBV19, with 10 bases lining up with TRBD2. This CDR3 contains 15 residues. Germline trimming cut 4 bases from V and 2 bases from J; bases unmatched to any gene: 5. Germline lookup yields CDR1 LNHDA and CDR2 SQIVND (reference sequence). This CDR3 is CASSRKREGPYEQYF. The DNA of the CDR3 is TGTGCCAGTAGTAGAAAGCGGGAGGGCCCCTACGAGCAGTACTTC.

The chain links TRBV28 to TRBJ2-7; 7 bases agree with TRBD1. CDR3 length: 14 residues. Per the germline V gene, CDR1 is MDHEN and CDR2 is SYDVKM. With 9 bases clipped from V and 2 bases from J, the junction kept 10 bases outside the gene matches. This chain's CDR3 is CASKPGQRAYEQYF. The CDR3 DNA reads as TGTGCCAGTAAACCGGGACAGAGAGCCTACGAGCAGTACTTC.

The gene calls are TRBV5-1 and TRBJ1-3, with D possibly TRBD1 on 6 matching bases. The CDR3 has 15 residues. Looked up from germline, CDR1 is SGHRS and CDR2 is YFSETQ. Trimming pared 0 bases from V and 4 bases from J, leaving 11 bases between. CDR3 region: CASSLEGVAGNTIYF. CDR3 DNA: TGCGCCAGCAGCTTGGAGGGGGTTGCCGGAAACACCATATATTTT.

The chain joins TRBV29-1 to TRBJ2-1; the match to TRBD2 covers 12 bases. Losses at the gene ends were 1 base for V and 2 bases for J; bases not matched to a gene: 9. Germline V gene data show CDR1 as SQVTM and CDR2 as ANQGSEA. The CDR3 loop spans 18 amino acids. CDR3 residues: CSVEGAGGLAGPYNEQFF. CDR3 sequence (DNA): TGCAGCGTTGAAGGGGCAGGCGGACTAGCGGGGCCCTACAATGAGCAGTTCTTC.

The rearrangement uses TRBV5-6 and TRBJ2-2, with TRBD2 identical over 9 bases. The CDR3 totals 19 residues. Unmatched junction bases numbered 16, after V lost 3 bases and J lost 4 bases. Germline V gene data show CDR1 as SGHDT and CDR2 as YYEEEE. CDR3 amino acids: CASSSLLIGAGGTTGELFF. CDR3 sequence (DNA): TGTGCCAGCAGCTCTCTCCTGATCGGGGCGGGAGGGACCACCGGGGAGCTGTTTTTT. The full variable domain, its missing parts supplied by reference TRBV5-6 and TRBJ2-2, is DAGVTQSPTHLIKTRGQQVTLRCSPKSGHDTVSWYQQALGQGPQFIFQYYEEEERQRGNFPDRFSGHQFPNYSSELNVNALLLGDSALYLCASSSLLIGAGGTTGELFFGEGSRLTVL.

Written as DNA, the CDR3 is TGTGCCAGCAGCTCAGAGGGATATGGCTACACCTTC. Translating it yields CASSSEGYGYTF. The rearrangement links TRBV7-2 to TRBJ1-2; D call uncertain. Trimming cost V 4 bases and J 5 bases, with 8 bases left between them. Germline CDR1 and CDR2: SGHTA and FQGNSA. This CDR3 comprises 12 residues.

The chain couples TRBV11-3 to TRBJ1-1; D is uncertain. The V end was cut by 0 bases, the J end by 3 bases, with 5 bases between. The CDR3 contains 13 residues. Germline loops: CDR1 SGHNT, CDR2 YENEEA. Here the CDR3 DNA reads TGTGCCAGCAGCTTAGACAAATACACTGAAGCTTTCTTT. Encoded protein: CASSLDKYTEAFF.

The chain carries TRBV2 and TRBJ1-1; 7 nucleotides agree with TRBD1. J lost 6 bases, V lost 10 bases, and 11 bases had no gene match. The CDR3 has 13 residues. Looked up from germline, CDR1 is SNHLY and CDR2 is FYNNEI. The DNA of the CDR3 is TGTGCCACCGTACAGGGGTCTATCCCTGAAGCTTTCTTT. This translates into CATVQGSIPEAFF. Full variable domain (remainder filled in from reference TRBV2 and TRBJ1-1): EPEVTQTPSHQVTQMGQEVILRCVPISNHLYFYWYRQILGQKVEFLVSFYNNEISEKSEIFDDQFSVERPDGSNFTLKIRSTKLEDSAMYFCATVQGSIPEAFFGQGTRLTVV.

V gene TRBV23-1 combines with J gene TRBJ2-4; D possibly corresponds to TRBD1 (6 bases). TRBV23-1 is flagged as an ORF with uncertain function. This CDR3 is 12 amino acids long. V was pared by 4 bases and J by 15 bases, with 16 bases between. The CDR3, as DNA: TGCGCCAGCAGTCCGCGGACAGACCGTAGGTACTTC. It yields the protein CASSPRTDRRYF.

V gene TRBV3-1 (or the pseudogene TRBV3-2) combines with J gene TRBJ2-7, with D perhaps matching TRBD1 (6 bases). CDR3 length: 13 amino acids. Germline lookup yields CDR1 LGHDT and CDR2 YNNKEL (reference sequence). Trimming removed 1 base from V and 6 bases from J, with 10 bases in between. DNA for the CDR3: TGTGCCAGCAGCCAAGCAAGGGGGTCCGAGCAGTACTTC. It codes for CASSQARGSEQYF.

The gene calls are TRBV6-5 and TRBJ1-1; TRBD1 is a possible D gene (5 bases). This CDR3 comprises 13 residues. Looked up from germline, CDR1 is MNHEY and CDR2 is SVGAGI. V lost 5 bases, J lost 5 bases, and 12 bases lay in between. In nucleotides, the CDR3 is TGTGCCAGCAGTCGGGGACTTCGAACTGAAGCTTTCTTT. It translates to CASSRGLRTEAFF.

The chain joins TRBV7-4 to TRBJ2-7; 8 bases align to TRBD2. The CDR3 length is 15 residues. V lost 5 bases and J lost 6; bases outside the gene matches: 12. The germline CDR1 and CDR2 sequences are SGHVT and SQSDAQ. The CDR3 DNA reads as TGTGCCAGCAGCACAGGACTAGCCGTCTTTTCCGAGCAGTACTTC. It translates to CASSTGLAVFSEQYF.

V is TRBV7-9 and J is TRBJ2-7; D unresolved. With 1 base removed from V and 3 bases from J, the gap between germline ends came to 10 bases. Germline CDR1 is SEHNR and CDR2 is FQNEAQ (reference sequence). This CDR3 has 14 residues. The CDR3, as DNA: TGTGCCAGCAGCTTAGTAGGCGGATTCTACGAGCAGTACTTC. Translated: CASSLVGGFYEQYF.

In DNA form, the CDR3 reads TGTGCCAGCAGTGACACTAGCGGCTCTGGGGCCAACGTCCTGACTTTC. The encoded protein is CASSDTSGSGANVLTF. The gene calls are TRBV6-4 and TRBJ2-6, with TRBD2 matching 8 bases. CDR3 length equals 16 residues. Germline CDR1 MRHNA, CDR2 SNTAGT. The ends lost 2 bases at V and 0 bases at J; junction bases unmatched: 0.

The chain has TRBV4-1 and TRBJ1-1; 7 bases line up with TRBD1. This CDR3 has 15 residues. Germline CDR1 is MGHRA and CDR2 is YSYEKL. With 5 bases clipped from V and 5 bases from J, the junction kept 11 bases outside the gene matches. CDR3 DNA sequence: TGCGCCAGCAGCGGAGGAAACAGGGGAAGGACTGAAGCTTTCTTT. It specifies CASSGGNRGRTEAFF.

V usage is TRBV9 and J usage is TRBJ1-1; 10 bases are shared with TRBD1. Germline V gives CDR1 SGDLS, CDR2 YYNGEE. V was clipped by 3 bases and J by 7 bases; unmatched bases: 12. CDR3 length: 16 residues. The CDR3 bases are TGTGCCAGCAGCGCCCGCCGGGACAGGGGTCTTGTTGAAGCTTTCTTT. Its protein product is CASSARRDRGLVEAFF.

This clone has a count of ten or more. This rearrangement joins TRBV9 to TRBJ2-7; D is unresolved. This CDR3 comprises 11 residues. Trimming took off 9 bases at V and 6 bases at J, with 13 bases between the two ends. Germline values: CDR1 SGDLS, CDR2 YYNGEE. The CDR3 is CATNHTIEQYF. Written as DNA, the CDR3 is TGTGCCACCAACCACACCATCGAGCAGTACTTC. Full variable domain (rest looked up from reference TRBV9 and TRBJ2-7): DSGVTQTPKHLITATGQRVTLRCSPRSGDLSVYWYQQSLDQGLQFLIQYYNGEERAKGNILERFSAQQFPDLHSELNLSSLELGDSALYFCATNHTIEQYFGPGTRLTVT.

The chain joins TRBV27 to TRBJ1-5, with 11 bases identical to TRBD1. CDR3 size: 14 residues. Germline V gene sequence: CDR1 MNHEY, CDR2 SMNVEV (reference sequence). The V segment lost 8 bases and the J segment 2 bases; nucleotides outside the gene matches: 2. CDR3 sequence reads: CASWTGGRNQPQHF. The CDR3 DNA follows: TGTGCCAGCTGGACAGGGGGCCGCAATCAGCCCCAGCATTTT.

The chain has TRBV7-2 and TRBJ2-7; the match to TRBD1 covers 8 bases. The CDR3 is 15 residues long. V shed 5 bases and J 4 bases; nucleotides not matched to a gene: 10. Germline CDR1 is SGHTA and CDR2 is FQGNSA. This chain's CDR3 is CASSTGGLGSYEQYF. DNA of the CDR3: TGTGCCAGCAGCACAGGGGGACTCGGGTCTTACGAGCAGTACTTC.

The chain links TRBV2 to TRBJ2-7; TRBD1 might be the D (5 bases). The CDR3 consists of 13 residues. Trimming stripped 5 bases from V and 5 bases from J, with 13 bases between. Germline CDR1 is SNHLY and CDR2 is FYNNEI. The CDR3 DNA sequence: TGTGCCAGCAGTCCAGGGTACTTCGACGAGCAGTACTTC. It translates to CASSPGYFDEQYF.

The rearrangement joins TRBV15 to TRBJ2-2; 7 bases align to TRBD2. Per the germline V gene, CDR1 is LNHNV and CDR2 is YYDKDF (reference sequence). Losses at the gene ends were 0 bases for V and 1 base for J; bases not matched to a gene: 5. The CDR3 is 17 residues long. Written as DNA, the CDR3 is TGTGCCACCAGCAGAGATCCCGGGGGGTTGAACACCGGGGAGCTGTTTTTT. Amino acid sequence: CATSRDPGGLNTGELFF.

The chain employs TRBV18 and TRBJ2-3; TRBD1 is a possible D gene (6 bases). Germline V gene lookup returns CDR1 KGHSH and CDR2 LQKENI. V lost 6 bases to trimming and J lost 6 bases, with 16 bases between them. This CDR3 is built from 14 residues. CDR3 DNA sequence: TGTGCCAGCTCTCCGACAGGATCAGCGGATACGCAGTATTTT. Translated, it gives CASSPTGSADTQYF.

Here the CDR3 reads CASSITPRTGERSEAFF. As DNA, the CDR3 is TGTGCCAGTAGTATAACCCCCAGGACAGGGGAGAGGTCTGAAGCTTTCTTT. This sequence joins TRBV19 and TRBJ1-1, with 9 bases fitting TRBD1. Looked up from germline, CDR1 is LNHDA and CDR2 is SQIVND (reference sequence). The ends lost 2 bases at V and 6 bases at J; junction bases unmatched: 13. This CDR3 comprises 17 residues.

The gene calls are TRBV5-4 and TRBJ1-2; a weak D match, TRBD1 (5 bases). Trimming pared 0 bases from V and 4 bases from J, leaving 10 bases between. Germline V gene lookup returns CDR1 SGHNT and CDR2 YYREEE (reference sequence). This CDR3 is built from 14 residues. CDR3 coding DNA: TGTGCCAGCAGCTTGGTAGGCGGGGCCTATGGCTACACCTTC. Protein sequence: CASSLVGGAYGYTF.

The chain employs TRBV2 and TRBJ1-1; 7 nucleotides align to TRBD1. CDR3 length equals 12 residues. The V gene end was trimmed by 10 bases and the J gene end by 5 bases; junction bases not matched to a gene: 7. CDR1 SNHLY and CDR2 FYNNEI come from the germline V gene. The CDR3 protein is CANSQGRTEAFF. In DNA, the CDR3 is TGTGCCAACTCACAGGGGCGGACTGAAGCTTTCTTT.

The rearrangement uses TRBV28 and TRBJ1-2, with D possibly matching TRBD1 (5 bases). Trimming pared 6 bases from V and 7 bases from J, leaving 15 bases between. Germline V gene lookup returns CDR1 MDHEN and CDR2 SYDVKM. This CDR3 contains 13 residues. CDR3 nucleotide sequence: TGTGCCAGCAGCTGGCGGGGGGTAGGTGGCTACACCTTC. Protein product: CASSWRGVGGYTF.

The CDR3 sequence is CASSGGGVYEQYF. Written as DNA, the CDR3 is TGCGCCAGCAGTGGTGGAGGGGTCTACGAGCAGTACTTC. The chain recombines TRBV10-1 with TRBJ2-7; tentatively, D is TRBD2 (6 bases). The V end was cut by 4 bases, the J end by 3 bases, with 10 bases between. Germline loops: CDR1 WNHNN, CDR2 SYGVQD (reference sequence). The CDR3 runs 13 residues.